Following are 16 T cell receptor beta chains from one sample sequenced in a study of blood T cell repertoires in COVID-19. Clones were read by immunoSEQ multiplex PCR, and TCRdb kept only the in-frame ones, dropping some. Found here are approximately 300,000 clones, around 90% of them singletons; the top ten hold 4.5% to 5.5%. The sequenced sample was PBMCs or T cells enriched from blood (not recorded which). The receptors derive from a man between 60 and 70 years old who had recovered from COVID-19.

CDR3 sequence reads: CASSFSSNYGYTF. CDR3 bases: TGTGCCAGCAGCTTTAGTTCTAACTATGGCTACACCTTC. This rearrangement joins TRBV5-4 to TRBJ1-2; unclear D gene. CDR3 length: 13 amino acids. Germline-derived CDR1 and CDR2 are SGHNT and YYREEE (reference sequence). Trimming removed 2 bases from V and 0 bases from J, with 5 bases in between.

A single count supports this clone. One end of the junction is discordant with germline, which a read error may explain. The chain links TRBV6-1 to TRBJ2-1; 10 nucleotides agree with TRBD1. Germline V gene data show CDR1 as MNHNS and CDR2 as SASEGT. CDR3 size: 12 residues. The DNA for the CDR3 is TGTGCCAGCAGGACAGGGGGCGGCCACTGGCTCTTC. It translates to CASRTGGGHWLF.

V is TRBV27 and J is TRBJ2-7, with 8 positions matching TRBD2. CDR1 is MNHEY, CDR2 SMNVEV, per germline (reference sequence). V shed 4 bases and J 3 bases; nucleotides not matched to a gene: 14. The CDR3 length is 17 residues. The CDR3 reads CASSWSSGSAFIYEQYF. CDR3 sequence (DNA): TGTGCCAGCAGTTGGTCCAGCGGGAGCGCTTTCATCTACGAGCAGTACTTC.

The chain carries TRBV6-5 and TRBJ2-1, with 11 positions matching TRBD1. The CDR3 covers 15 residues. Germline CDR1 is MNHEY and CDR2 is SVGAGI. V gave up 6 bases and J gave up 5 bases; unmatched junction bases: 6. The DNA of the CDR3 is TGTGCCAGCAGAACGGACAGGGGGCGAAACAATGAGCAGTTCTTC. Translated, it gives CASRTDRGRNNEQFF.

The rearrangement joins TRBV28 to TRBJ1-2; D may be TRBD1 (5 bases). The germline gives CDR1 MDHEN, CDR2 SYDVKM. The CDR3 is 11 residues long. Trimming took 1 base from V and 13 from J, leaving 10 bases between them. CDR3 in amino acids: CASSLLSGCTF. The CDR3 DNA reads TGTGCCAGCAGTTTATTATCAGGGTGCACCTTC.

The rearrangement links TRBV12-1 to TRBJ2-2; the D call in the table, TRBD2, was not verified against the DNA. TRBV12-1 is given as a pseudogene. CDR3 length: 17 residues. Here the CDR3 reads CASSFELSFANTGELFF. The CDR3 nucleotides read TGTGCCAGCAGCTTTGAACTTTCGTTCGCGAACACCGGGGAGCTGTTTTTT.

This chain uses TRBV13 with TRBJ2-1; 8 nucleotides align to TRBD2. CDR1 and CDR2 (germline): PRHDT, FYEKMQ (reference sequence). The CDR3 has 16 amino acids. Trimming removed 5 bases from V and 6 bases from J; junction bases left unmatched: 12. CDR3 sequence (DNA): TGTGCCAGCAGCCCCGTTCACCTAGCGGGTTCCAATGAGCAGTTCTTC. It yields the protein CASSPVHLAGSNEQFF.

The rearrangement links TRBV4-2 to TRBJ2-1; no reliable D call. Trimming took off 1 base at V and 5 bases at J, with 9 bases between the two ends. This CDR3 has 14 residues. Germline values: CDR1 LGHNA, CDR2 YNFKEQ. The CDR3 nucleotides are TGTGCCAGCAGCCAAGTATCGGTTGACAATGAGCAGTTCTTC. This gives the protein CASSQVSVDNEQFF.

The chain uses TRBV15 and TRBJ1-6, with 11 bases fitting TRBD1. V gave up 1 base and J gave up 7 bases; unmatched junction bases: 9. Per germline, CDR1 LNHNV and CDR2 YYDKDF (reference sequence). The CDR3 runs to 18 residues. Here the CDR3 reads CATSRGTGGAGNNSPLHF. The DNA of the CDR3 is TGTGCCACCAGCAGAGGGACAGGGGGCGCAGGGAACAATTCACCCCTCCACTTT.

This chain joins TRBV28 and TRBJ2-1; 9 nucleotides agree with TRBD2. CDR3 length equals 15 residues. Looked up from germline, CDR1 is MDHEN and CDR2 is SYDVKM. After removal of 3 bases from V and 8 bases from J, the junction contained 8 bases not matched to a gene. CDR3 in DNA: TGTGCCAGCAGTTTTAGGGCTAGCGGGAAGTATGAGCAGTTCTTC. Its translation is CASSFRASGKYEQFF.

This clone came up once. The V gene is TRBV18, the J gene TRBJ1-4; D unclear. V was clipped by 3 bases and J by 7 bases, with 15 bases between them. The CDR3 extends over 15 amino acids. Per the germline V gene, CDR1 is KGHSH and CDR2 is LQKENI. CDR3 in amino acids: CASSPVRASGEKLFF. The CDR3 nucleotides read TGTGCCAGCTCACCGGTGAGGGCGTCAGGTGAAAAACTGTTTTTT. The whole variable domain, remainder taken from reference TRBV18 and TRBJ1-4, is NAGVMQNPRHLVRRRGQEARLRCSPMKGHSHVYWYRQLPEEGLKFMVYLQKENIIDESGMPKERFSAEFPKEGPSILRIQQVVRGDSAAYFCASSPVRASGEKLFFGSGTQLSVL.

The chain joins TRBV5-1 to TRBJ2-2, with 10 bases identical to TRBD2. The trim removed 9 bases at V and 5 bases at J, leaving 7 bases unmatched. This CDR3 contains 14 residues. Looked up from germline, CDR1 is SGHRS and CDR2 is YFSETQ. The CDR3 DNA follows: TGCGCCACCGGGACTAGCGAATTGACCGGGGAGCTGTTTTTT. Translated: CATGTSELTGELFF.

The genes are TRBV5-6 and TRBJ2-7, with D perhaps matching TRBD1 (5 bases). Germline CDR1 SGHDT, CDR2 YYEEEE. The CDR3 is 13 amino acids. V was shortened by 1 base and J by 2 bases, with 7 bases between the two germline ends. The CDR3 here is CASSLRRAYEQYF. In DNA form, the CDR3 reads TGTGCCAGCAGCTTGCGCAGGGCCTACGAGCAGTACTTC.

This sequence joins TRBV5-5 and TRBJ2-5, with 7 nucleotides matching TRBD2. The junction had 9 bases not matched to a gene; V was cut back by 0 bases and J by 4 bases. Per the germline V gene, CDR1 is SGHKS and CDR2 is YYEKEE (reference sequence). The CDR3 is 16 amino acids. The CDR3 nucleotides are TGTGCCAGCAGCTTGGGTACTGGCGGGAGTCCAGAGACCCAGTACTTC. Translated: CASSLGTGGSPETQYF.

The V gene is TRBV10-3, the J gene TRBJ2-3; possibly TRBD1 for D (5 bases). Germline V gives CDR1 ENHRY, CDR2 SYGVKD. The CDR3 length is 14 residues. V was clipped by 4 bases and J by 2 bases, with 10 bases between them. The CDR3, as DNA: TGTGCCATCAGTGCAACAGGTTACACAGATACGCAGTATTTT. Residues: CAISATGYTDTQYF.

DNA of the CDR3: TGCGCCAGCAGCCAAGGACGGGACTCAAGCTCCTACAATGAGCAGTTCTTC. Protein: CASSQGRDSSSYNEQFF. The V and J genes are TRBV4-1 and TRBJ2-1; D is perhaps TRBD2 (6 bases). The germline CDR1 and CDR2 sequences are MGHRA and YSYEKL. CDR3 size: 17 residues. Between the trimmed V and J ends, which lost 1 base and 0 bases, there was a span of 13 bases.